This is a list of T cell receptor beta chains from one sample in a study of blood T cell repertoires in COVID-19. Profiled with immunoSEQ multiplex PCR; TCRdb holds only in-frame clones, not every one. The sample carries 60,000 to 85,000 clones, 86% recorded once. The sequenced material came from peripheral blood. The receptors here all came from a man over 45 with active COVID-19. The CDR3 runs from the conserved cysteine through the conserved F or W. The D gene is left open where the match is weak. The size field is filled for only some rows; it gives once, few, many or a size class.

D gene | J gene | V gene | CDR3 length | clone size | CDR3 DNA | CDR3 protein
TRBD2 | TRBJ2-7 | TRBV7-9 | 16 | . | TGTGCCAGCAGCCACGGCGGGCTAGCGGCTACTTACGAGCAGTACTTC | CASSHGGLAATYEQYF
TRBD1 | TRBJ1-2 | TRBV19 | 14 | few | TGTGCCAGTAGTATGAATCAGGGGGCCGGTGGCTACACCTTC | CASSMNQGAGGYTF
. | TRBJ1-1 | TRBV11-2 | 16 | . | TGTGCCAGCAGCCCGCCAACAGGGATTATGAACACTGAAGCTTTCTTT | CASSPPTGIMNTEAFF
TRBD2 | TRBJ2-3 | TRBV19 | 15 | . | TGTGCCAGTAGTATAGGACTAGCGGGAAAAGATACGCAGTATTTT | CASSIGLAGKDTQYF
. | TRBJ1-4 | TRBV5-5 | 15 | . | TGTGCCAGCAGGCTGGCGCCAGGGCCTAATGAAAAACTGTTTTTT | CASRLAPGPNEKLFF
. | TRBJ1-1 | TRBV27 | 13 | . | TGTGCCAGCAGCCCCTGGGGGAGGACTGAAGCTTTCTTT | CASSPWGRTEAFF
TRBD2 | TRBJ2-2 | TRBV7-3 | 18 | . | TGTGCCAGCAGCTTAAAGGGGATTAGCGGGGGAAACACCGGGGAGCTGTTTTTT | CASSLKGISGGNTGELFF
. | TRBJ2-2 | TRBV5-5 | 15 | . | TGTGCCAGCAGCCCCGCCGGAGAGTTCTTCGGGGAGCTGTTTTTT | CASSPAGEFFGELFF
TRBD1 | TRBJ2-3 | TRBV7-3 | 15 | . | TGTGCCAGCAGCTTGGGACAGGGGCTCACAGATACGCAGTATTTT | CASSLGQGLTDTQYF
. | TRBJ2-3 | TRBV7-3 | 14 | . | TGTGCCAGCAGCCTCCGGGGAGGCACAGATACGCAGTATTTT | CASSLRGGTDTQYF
. | TRBJ1-1 | TRBV29-1 | 15 | . | TGCAGCGTTGAGAGTGTGGGGGCTGGGGACACTGAAGCTTTCTTT | CSVESVGAGDTEAFF
TRBD1 | TRBJ2-7 | TRBV7-9 | 15 | . | TGTGCCAGCAGCCCGGATGACAGGGGAAAATACGAGCAGTACTTC | CASSPDDRGKYEQYF
. | TRBJ1-1 | TRBV6-1 | 10 | . | TGTGCCAGCAGTGACAGGGTAGCTTTCTTT | CASSDRVAFF
. | TRBJ1-5 | TRBV7-8 | 12 | once | TGTGCCAGCAGCCAATCGGGTCAGCCCCAGCATTTT | CASSQSGQPQHF
TRBD1 | TRBJ2-1 | TRBV5-1 | 15 | . | TGCGCCAGCAGCCTTACAGGGGAGACCTACAATGAGCAGTTCTTC | CASSLTGETYNEQFF
TRBD1 | TRBJ1-6 | TRBV7-9 | 16 | . | TGTGCCAGCAGCCCTGGGACAGGGGGCGCGTATTCACCCCTCCACTTT | CASSPGTGGAYSPLHF
. | TRBJ2-1 | TRBV10-3 | 13 | once | TGTGCCATGGGGGGACAGACCCAAAATGAGCAGTTCTTC | CAMGGQTQNEQFF
TRBD1 | TRBJ1-5 | TRBV6-2/TRBV6-3 | 14 | . | TGTGCCAGCAGTTACTCAGGGGGCGGGCAGCCCCAGCATTTT | CASSYSGGGQPQHF
. | TRBJ2-7 | TRBV29-1 | 13 | . | TGCAGCGTTGTGTCCCAGGGGCTTGACGAGCAGTACTTC | CSVVSQGLDEQYF
. | TRBJ1-6 | TRBV7-8 | 16 | . | TGTGCCAGCAGCTTAGCGGGGGCTTCCTATAATTCACCCCTCCACTTT | CASSLAGASYNSPLHF
. | TRBJ2-5 | TRBV7-7 | 15 | . | TGTGCTAGCAGCTCACACGGAACTAGCCAAGAGACCCAGTACTTC | CASSSHGTSQETQYF
. | TRBJ2-7 | TRBV19 | 14 | . | TGTGCCAGTAGTATAGCTCGGAGCTCCTACGAGCAGTACTTC | CASSIARSSYEQYF
. | TRBJ2-4 | TRBV23-1 | 20 | . | TGCGCCAGCAGTCAATCCACTCAACTCGCGTACACTATAGCCAAAAACATTCAGTACTTC | CASSQSTQLAYTIAKNIQYF
. | TRBJ1-1 | TRBV6-4 | 13 | . | TGTGCCAGCAGTGACGGAGCTAACACTGAAGCTTTCTTT | CASSDGANTEAFF
. | TRBJ2-3 | TRBV6-6 | 12 | . | TGTGCCAGCGGGAGGCGGACAGATACGCAGTATTTT | CASGRRTDTQYF
TRBD1 | TRBJ2-7 | TRBV4-3 | 14 | few | TGCGCCAGCAGCCAAGAGGTCAGGGGGTTGGAGCAGTACTTC | CASSQEVRGLEQYF
. | TRBJ2-3 | TRBV7-2 | 13 | . | TGTGCCAGCAGCTTACGGCCTAGCGATACGCAGTATTTT | CASSLRPSDTQYF
TRBD2 | TRBJ2-7 | TRBV5-4 | 15 | . | TGTGCCAGCAGCTTCACTAGCGGGGGGGCCTACGAGCAGTACTTC | CASSFTSGGAYEQYF
. | TRBJ1-4 | TRBV12-3/TRBV12-4 | 13 | . | TGTGCCAGCAGTTTAGCGTCGGCGGGGAAACTGTTTTTT | CASSLASAGKLFF
TRBD1 | TRBJ2-7 | TRBV6-2/TRBV6-3 | 15 | . | TGTGCCAGCAGCCGACCGGGACAGGGGAGATACGAGCAGTACTTC | CASSRPGQGRYEQYF
. | TRBJ1-3 | TRBV7-2 | 15 | . | TGTGCCAGCAGCACGTCAGGGAAGGGGGGAAACACCATATATTTT | CASSTSGKGGNTIYF
TRBD2 | TRBJ2-5 | TRBV11-3 | 15 | . | TGTGCCAGCAGCGCCGGGACTAGCGGGAGTAAGACCCAGTACTTC | CASSAGTSGSKTQYF
. | TRBJ2-1 | TRBV25-1 | 17 | once | TGTGCCAGCAGTGAATTAGTGGGACTTAGCTCCTACAATGAGCAGTTCTTC | CASSELVGLSSYNEQFF
TRBD2 | TRBJ2-1 | TRBV11-3 | 14 | . | TGTGCCAGCAGCTCAGCGGGGCTCTACAATGAGCAGTTCTTC | CASSSAGLYNEQFF
. | TRBJ1-3 | TRBV6-2/TRBV6-3 | 17 | once | TGTGCCAGCAGTAAAATAGCAGGGTATATGCGTGGAAACACCATATATTTT | CASSKIAGYMRGNTIYF
TRBD1 | TRBJ1-2 | TRBV28 | 15 | . | TGTGCCAGCAGTTCGTACACAGGGGGTCAGAATGGCTACACCTTC | CASSSYTGGQNGYTF
TRBD1 | TRBJ1-6 | TRBV30 | 15 | few | TGTGCCTGGAGTTGGGCAGGGGGCGTGGGTTCACCCCTCCACTTT | CAWSWAGGVGSPLHF
. | TRBJ2-2 | TRBV7-2 | 14 | . | TGTGCCAGCAGCTCGAGGCAGGGAACCGGGGAGCTGTTTTTT | CASSSRQGTGELFF
. | TRBJ2-5 | TRBV7-2 | 15 | . | TGTGCCAGCAGCTACCAACAGGGTAGGGGAGAGACCCAGTACTTC | CASSYQQGRGETQYF
. | TRBJ2-1 | TRBV5-6 | 12 | . | TGTGCCAGCAGCTTGGCGCAGGGCGAATGGTTCTTC | CASSLAQGEWFF
TRBD1 | TRBJ1-5 | TRBV5-5 | 15 | . | TGTGCCAGCAGCTTGGCCGGGACAGATAATCAGCCCCAGCATTTT | CASSLAGTDNQPQHF
TRBD1 | TRBJ1-2 | TRBV5-5 | 13 | . | TGTGCCAGCAGACCGACAGGGCCCTATGGCTACACCTTC | CASRPTGPYGYTF
TRBD2 | TRBJ2-2 | TRBV7-2 | 16 | . | TGTGCCAGCAGCCCTCCGGCGGGGGGTATAACCGGGGAGCTGTTTTTT | CASSPPAGGITGELFF
TRBD1 | TRBJ1-2 | TRBV15 | 13 | . | TGTGCCACCAGCAGGGGGACAGCTGATGGCTACACCTTC | CATSRGTADGYTF
TRBD1 | TRBJ1-3 | TRBV2 | 14 | . | TGTGCCAGCAGTCTACAGGGGGCTGGAAACACCATATATTTT | CASSLQGAGNTIYF
. | TRBJ1-5 | TRBV27 | 13 | few | TGTGCCAGCAGTTTATTTTACAATCAGCCCCAGCATTTT | CASSLFYNQPQHF
TRBD2 | TRBJ2-5 | TRBV18 | 16 | once | TGTGCCAGCTCCCCGCCGGGAGGGGGACTGGTAGAGACCCAGTACTTC | CASSPPGGGLVETQYF
. | TRBJ2-7 | TRBV7-8 | 15 | once | TGTGCCAGCAGCCCCTATGACACGCTCCCCTACGAGCAGTACTTC | CASSPYDTLPYEQYF
. | TRBJ2-7 | TRBV7-5 | 15 | . | TGTGTCAGAAGCCCCCTAAGACTGGAAAACTACGAGCAGTACTTC | CVRSPLRLENYEQYF
TRBD2 | TRBJ2-5 | TRBV28 | 15 | . | TGTGCCAGCAGAGATAGCGGGAGAAGGAAAGAGACCCAGTACTTC | CASRDSGRRKETQYF
TRBD2 | TRBJ2-7 | TRBV24-1 | 15 | . | TGTGCCACCAGTGATGGGACTAGGGATGCGGGCGAGCAGTACTTC | CATSDGTRDAGEQYF